This TCR beta chain derives from a study of neurological immune-mediated disorders. This clonotype was found many times. MiXCR, run by TCRdb on the 5' RACE reads, gives a single entry per CDR3 protein. The repertoire holds 65,000 to 80,000 distinct CDR3 sequences, approximately 17% seen once, with 15% to 19% in the top ten. The CDR3 is 14 amino acids. The V gene's germline CDR1 is MNHEY and CDR2 SVGEGT. Unmatched junction bases numbered 11, after V lost 7 bases and J lost 8 bases. The sample taken for sequencing was PBMCs. The TCR comes from a woman between 35 and 50 years old in good health. The chain carries TRBV6-2 or TRBV6-3 and TRBJ2-1; 7 bases match TRBD1. CDR3 in DNA: TGTGCCAGCACCCCAGTCCAGGGGGAAGATGAGCAGTTCTTC. It is translated as CASTPVQGEDEQFF.